This T cell receptor (beta chain) is from a study of long-term antiretroviral therapy in people with HIV. The study's findings and limits: Dominant in the repertoire at all time points were clones expanded before ART.

Points on this clone: Its antigen is unknown.

The germline V gene encodes CDR1 SGHNT and CDR2 YYREEE (reference sequence). The V gene lost 0 bases and the J gene lost 8 bases, with 11 bases spanning the gap. This CDR3 comprises 14 residues. Version v3.0 of the immunoSEQ assay ran at survey level. For every sample, sequencing targeted about 35,000-50,000 T-cell genomes. Some clones are missing from TCRdb's copy, which holds only in-frame ones; the method was immunoSEQ multiplex PCR. The sample consists of about 21,000 clones, around 77% of them appearing once. Per donor, a minimum of one pre-ART and a minimum of two post-ART PBMC samples were available.

The V call is TRBV5-4, the J call TRBJ1-4, with unresolved D. The receptor comes from a woman between 35 and 50 years old with HIV. The input for sequencing was unsorted PBMCs, taken around 1.8 years before starting antiretroviral therapy. CDR3 DNA sequence: TGTGCCAGCAGCTTGGAGGTGGTTTCCGAAAAACTGTTTTTT. It specifies CASSLEVVSEKLFF.